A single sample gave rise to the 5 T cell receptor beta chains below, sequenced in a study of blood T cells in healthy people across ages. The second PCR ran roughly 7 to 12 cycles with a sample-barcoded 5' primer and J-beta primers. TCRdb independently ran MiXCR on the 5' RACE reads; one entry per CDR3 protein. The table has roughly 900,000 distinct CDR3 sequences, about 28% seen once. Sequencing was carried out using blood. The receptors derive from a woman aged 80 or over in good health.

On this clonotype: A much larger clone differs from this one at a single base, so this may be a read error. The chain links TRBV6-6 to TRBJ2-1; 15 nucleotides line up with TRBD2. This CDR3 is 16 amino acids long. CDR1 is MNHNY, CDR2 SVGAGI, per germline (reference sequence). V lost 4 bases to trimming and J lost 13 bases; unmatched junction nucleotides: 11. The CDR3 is CASSSRTSGGAKTQFF. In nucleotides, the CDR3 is TGTGCCAGCAGTTCGAGGACTAGCGGGGGGGCCAAGACCCAGTTCTTC.

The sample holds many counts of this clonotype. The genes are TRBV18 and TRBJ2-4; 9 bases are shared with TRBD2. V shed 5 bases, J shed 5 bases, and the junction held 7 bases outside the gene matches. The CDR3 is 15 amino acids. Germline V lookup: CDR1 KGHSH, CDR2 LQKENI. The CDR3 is CASSSRTSAENIQYF. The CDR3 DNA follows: TGTGCCAGCTCATCTCGGACTAGCGCCGAAAACATTCAGTACTTC.

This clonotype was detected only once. The CDR3 reads CSARAGLAGNYNEQFF. DNA of the CDR3: TGCAGTGCTAGAGCTGGACTAGCGGGGAACTACAATGAGCAGTTCTTC. This sequence joins TRBV20-1 and TRBJ2-1; 12 bases are shared with TRBD2. V dropped 1 base and J dropped 3; count of bases not matched to a gene: 4. There are 16 residues in the CDR3. In germline, CDR1 is DFQATT, CDR2 SNEGSKA (reference sequence).

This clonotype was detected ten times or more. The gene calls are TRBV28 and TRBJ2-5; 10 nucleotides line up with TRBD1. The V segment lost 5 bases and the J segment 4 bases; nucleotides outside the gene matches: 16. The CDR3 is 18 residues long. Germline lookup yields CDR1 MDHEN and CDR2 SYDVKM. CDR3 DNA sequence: TGTGCCAGCAGTCTACTTGGGGACAGGGGCTCCCTGGGAGAGACCCAGTACTTC. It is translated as CASSLLGDRGSLGETQYF.

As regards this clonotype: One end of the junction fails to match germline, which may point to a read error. CDR3 DNA sequence: TGTGCCGGCTCACCGATGGGACAGGGGGTCGGGTACGAGCAGTACTTC. Residues: CAGSPMGQGVGYEQYF. The V and J genes are TRBV18 and TRBJ2-7, with 11 nucleotides matching TRBD1. Looked up from germline, CDR1 is KGHSH and CDR2 is LQKENI. CDR3 length: 16 residues.